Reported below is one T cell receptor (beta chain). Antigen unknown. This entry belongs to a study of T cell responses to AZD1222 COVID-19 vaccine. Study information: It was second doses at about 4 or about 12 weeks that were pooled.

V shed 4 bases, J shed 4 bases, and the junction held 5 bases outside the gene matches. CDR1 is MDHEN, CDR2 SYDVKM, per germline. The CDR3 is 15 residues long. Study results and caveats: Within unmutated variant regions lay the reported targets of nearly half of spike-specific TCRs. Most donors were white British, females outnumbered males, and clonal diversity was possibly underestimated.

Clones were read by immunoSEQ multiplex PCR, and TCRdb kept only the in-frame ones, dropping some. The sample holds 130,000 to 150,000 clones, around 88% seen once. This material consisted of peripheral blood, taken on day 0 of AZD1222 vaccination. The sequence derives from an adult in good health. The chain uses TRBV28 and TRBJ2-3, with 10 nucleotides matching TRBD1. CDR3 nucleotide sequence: TGTGCCAGCAGTTCACCGGGACAGGGGTCAGATACGCAGTATTTT. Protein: CASSSPGQGSDTQYF.